Following are 23 T cell receptor beta chains from one sample sequenced in a study of naive and memory T cell subsets. Two oligonucleotides, mixed equimolar, formed the beta constant-region primer covering TRBC1 and TRBC2. TCRdb used MiXCR to reprocess the UMI-ligation and nested PCR reads, holding one entry per CDR3 protein. This sample has 150,000 or so distinct CDR3 sequences, with approximately 15% found just once. The sequencing input was naive CD4+ T cells from blood. The receptors shown here come from a human donor in good health.

The gene calls are TRBV12-3 or TRBV12-4 and TRBJ2-1; 8 bases are shared with TRBD2. The CDR3 extends over 15 amino acids. The trim removed 1 base at V and 5 bases at J, leaving 4 bases unmatched. The CDR3 region has the DNA TGTGCCAGCAGTTTAGAAGGGACTAGGAACAATGAGCAGTTCTTC. Protein sequence: CASSLEGTRNNEQFF.

The chain recombines TRBV10-3 with TRBJ1-1; 9 nucleotides match TRBD1. Trimming cost V 4 bases and J 0 bases; bases outside gene matches: 15. From germline, CDR1 is ENHRY and CDR2 SYGVKD. This CDR3 spans 19 amino acids. In nucleotides, the CDR3 is TGTGCCATCAGTGTAACAAAAGGACAGGGGAATAACATGAACACTGAAGCTTTCTTT. Translation gives CAISVTKGQGNNMNTEAFF.

The gene calls are TRBV3-1 and TRBJ1-4; 7 bases line up with TRBD1. This CDR3 spans 17 amino acids. Germline-derived CDR1 and CDR2 are LGHDT and YNNKEL (reference sequence). The ends lost 4 bases at V and 6 bases at J; junction bases unmatched: 14. CDR3 loop: CASSPKRGQAVDEKLFF. CDR3 DNA sequence: TGTGCCAGCAGCCCAAAGAGGGGGCAGGCGGTAGATGAAAAACTGTTTTTT.

This clonotype was observed a few times. This chain joins TRBV29-1 and TRBJ2-5, with TRBD1 matching over 7 bases. V was clipped by 2 bases and J by 9 bases; unmatched bases: 12. The germline gives CDR1 SQVTM, CDR2 ANQGSEA. This CDR3 has 14 amino acids. CDR3 region: CSVERGQGQGAQYF. The CDR3 DNA is TGCAGCGTTGAACGCGGCCAGGGGCAGGGGGCCCAGTACTTC.

This clonotype was found a few times. V is TRBV10-3 and J is TRBJ2-7, with 11 bases identical to TRBD2. V lost 4 bases to trimming and J lost 3 bases; unmatched junction nucleotides: 5. The germline V gene encodes CDR1 ENHRY and CDR2 SYGVKD. The length of the CDR3 is 15 residues. CDR3 DNA: TGTGCCATCAGTGCACCTAGCGGGAGGAGCTACGAGCAGTACTTC. It yields the protein CAISAPSGRSYEQYF.

This clonotype appeared many times. In DNA form, the CDR3 reads TGTGCCAGCAGCTTGGACAGGGCGGCAGATACGCAGTATTTT. Translation: CASSLDRAADTQYF. J is TRBJ2-3 and V is TRBV5-5; D is perhaps TRBD1 (6 bases). The CDR3 consists of 14 residues. Germline assignment: CDR1 SGHKS and CDR2 YYEKEE (reference sequence). V was shortened by 0 bases and J by 4 bases, with 9 bases between the two germline ends.

J is TRBJ2-3 and V is TRBV29-1; 10 positions agree with TRBD2. V shed 2 bases and J 1 base; nucleotides not matched to a gene: 3. The CDR3 consists of 15 residues. CDR1 SQVTM and CDR2 ANQGSEA come from the germline V gene. The CDR3 here is CSVERLAGGTDTQYF. The CDR3 region has the DNA TGCAGCGTTGAACGTCTAGCGGGAGGCACAGATACGCAGTATTTT.

This chain uses TRBV7-2 with TRBJ2-3, with unresolved D. Trimming took 5 bases from V and 4 from J, leaving 13 bases between them. Germline-derived CDR1 and CDR2 are SGHTA and FQGNSA. This CDR3 comprises 14 residues. DNA for the CDR3: TGTGCCAGCAGCCAGAATGCTGGGGCAGATACGCAGTATTTT. Protein product: CASSQNAGADTQYF.

This rearrangement joins TRBV4-2 to TRBJ1-1; a possible D gene is TRBD1 (6 bases). Trimming left V 6 bases short and J 6 bases short, with 14 bases between. This CDR3 spans 13 amino acids. Germline V gene sequence: CDR1 LGHNA, CDR2 YNFKEQ. In DNA form, the CDR3 reads TGTGCCAGCAGTCAGGAGGGGGGCCCTGAAGCTTTCTTT. It is translated as CASSQEGGPEAFF.

The V call is TRBV20-1, the J call TRBJ2-3; 13 bases are a match to TRBD2. V lost 6 bases and J lost 7; bases outside the gene matches: 13. CDR1 is DFQATT, CDR2 SNEGSKA, per germline (reference sequence). CDR3 length equals 16 residues. CDR3 amino acids: CSAPQGGTSGIYTQYF. The CDR3 DNA reads TGCAGTGCCCCACAGGGGGGGACTAGCGGGATATATACGCAGTATTTT.

This clonotype turned up a few times. CDR3 protein: CASRGIRTSGSLTGELFF. In nucleotides, the CDR3 is TGTGCCAGTAGGGGCATAAGGACTAGCGGGAGTCTAACCGGGGAGCTGTTTTTT. The gene calls are TRBV19 and TRBJ2-2, with 13 bases aligning to TRBD2. Germline CDR1 and CDR2: LNHDA and SQIVND (reference sequence). V lost 6 bases and J lost 5; bases outside the gene matches: 12. CDR3 size: 18 residues. Full variable domain (rest looked up from reference TRBV19 and TRBJ2-2): DGGITQSPKYLFRKEGQNVTLSCEQNLNHDAMYWYRQDPGQGLRLIYYSQIVNDFQKGDIAEGYSVSREKKESFPLTVTSAQKNPTAFYLCASRGIRTSGSLTGELFFGEGSRLTVL.

This clonotype was seen more than once but under ten times. This chain joins TRBV2 and TRBJ2-5; no clear D gene. Per the germline V gene, CDR1 is SNHLY and CDR2 is FYNNEI. Trimming removed 8 bases from V and 1 base from J, with 14 bases in between. The CDR3 contains 14 residues. CDR3 amino acids: CASEYSGSQETQYF. DNA of the CDR3: TGTGCCAGCGAGTATAGTGGCAGCCAAGAGACCCAGTACTTC.

The gene calls are TRBV7-2 and TRBJ1-2, with a tentative D call TRBD1 (5 bases). V lost 1 base, J lost 2 bases, and 8 bases lay in between. The germline CDR1 and CDR2 sequences are SGHTA and FQGNSA. There are 14 residues in the CDR3. The CDR3 nucleotides are TGTGCCAGCAGCTTAGGACCAGGGAACTATGGCTACACCTTC. This translates into CASSLGPGNYGYTF.

A few counts support this clonotype. This chain uses TRBV7-2 with TRBJ2-7, with 7 bases identical to TRBD2. In germline, CDR1 is SGHTA, CDR2 FQGNSA. The CDR3 extends over 13 amino acids. J gave up 7 bases and V 5 bases, and 8 bases lay outside the gene matches. The CDR3 DNA reads as TGTGCCAGCAGCCGGGACCCCGGGGGGGAGCAGTACTTC. Translated: CASSRDPGGEQYF.

The chain combines TRBV28 with TRBJ2-1, with D possibly being TRBD1 (6 bases). The CDR3 runs to 17 residues. Germline V gene data show CDR1 as MDHEN and CDR2 as SYDVKM. The V end lost 6 bases, the J end lost 0 bases, and 18 bases lay between the germline ends. The CDR3 coding sequence is TGTGCCAGCAGCCCCCCGCTAGGGGGTTCCTCCTACAATGAGCAGTTCTTC. It translates to CASSPPLGGSSYNEQFF.

This clonotype was recorded a few times. This chain joins TRBV3-1 and TRBJ2-1; D is possibly TRBD2 (6 bases). V lost 7 bases and J 10 bases, leaving 17 bases between the germline ends. The CDR3 runs to 13 residues. Germline loops: CDR1 LGHDT, CDR2 YNNKEL (reference sequence). The chain's CDR3 is CASTPSPAGEQFF. The CDR3 DNA is TGTGCCAGCACCCCGAGTCCGGCGGGAGAGCAGTTCTTC.

This sequence joins TRBV10-2 and TRBJ2-2; TRBD2 agrees at 7 bases. The CDR3 spans 19 residues. The V gene end was trimmed by 5 bases and the J gene end by 2 bases; junction bases not matched to a gene: 17. Germline V CDR1 and CDR2: WSHSY, SAAADI. DNA for the CDR3: TGCGCCAGCAGTACCAACTGGGGTTGGCTAGCGGACAACACCGGGGAGCTGTTTTTT. It specifies CASSTNWGWLADNTGELFF.

This clonotype was recorded a few times. J is TRBJ2-3 and V is TRBV2; D is undetermined. The CDR3 length is 12 residues. Trimming pared 9 bases from V and 4 bases from J, leaving 11 bases between. Germline loops: CDR1 SNHLY, CDR2 FYNNEI. CDR3 nucleotides: TGTGCCAGTTCAACAGATTCAGATACGCAGTATTTT. Its protein product is CASSTDSDTQYF.

This clonotype was observed a handful of times. The gene calls are TRBV5-1 and TRBJ2-3; TRBD1 agrees at 9 bases. The CDR3 has 15 amino acids. Germline CDR1 reads SGHRS; CDR2 reads YFSETQ. V lost 5 bases to trimming and J lost 3 bases; unmatched junction nucleotides: 7. The CDR3 is CASSYRGRRTDTQYF. CDR3 in DNA: TGCGCCAGCAGTTACAGGGGGCGGAGGACAGATACGCAGTATTTT.

Only a few counts were recorded for this clonotype. CDR3 nucleotide sequence: TGTGCCAGCAGCTCGACCCGGAACACCGGGGAGCTGTTTTTT. It yields the protein CASSSTRNTGELFF. This chain joins TRBV11-2 and TRBJ2-2; D remains unclear. Trimming stripped 4 bases from V and 1 base from J, with 7 bases between. CDR1 and CDR2 (germline): SGHAT, FQNNGV. This CDR3 comprises 14 residues.

The chain has TRBV12-3 or TRBV12-4 and TRBJ2-3; D remains ambiguous. The ends were cut back, 8 bases at V and 3 bases at J, with 9 bases in the middle. The length of the CDR3 is 12 residues. Written as DNA, the CDR3 is TGTGCCAGCGGGATAGGGACAGATACGCAGTATTTT. Translated: CASGIGTDTQYF.

The V call is TRBV7-3, the J call TRBJ2-1, with a possible D match to TRBD1 (6 bases). Trimming left V 0 bases short and J 8 bases short, with 14 bases between. This CDR3 is built from 15 residues. CDR1 and CDR2 (germline): SGHTA, FQGTGA. CDR3 coding DNA: TGTGCCAGCAGCTTAACGAGGGGGTCGTGGGATGAGCAGTTCTTC. Its protein is CASSLTRGSWDEQFF. Together with reference TRBV7-3 and TRBJ2-1, the CDR3 gives the full variable domain: GAGVSQTPSNKVTEKGKYVELRCDPISGHTALYWYRQSLGQGPEFLIYFQGTGAADDSGLPNDRFFAVRPEGSVSTLKIQRTERGDSAVYLCASSLTRGSWDEQFFGPGTRLTVL.

This clonotype occurred many times. V gene TRBV29-1 combines with J gene TRBJ2-5, with 8 bases aligning to TRBD1. J lost 4 bases, V lost 4 bases, and 8 bases had no gene match. This CDR3 has 14 amino acids. CDR1 is SQVTM and CDR2 is ANQGSEA in the germline V gene. The CDR3 reads CSVGAGGALETQYF. The DNA for the CDR3 is TGCAGCGTTGGTGCAGGGGGCGCGTTAGAGACCCAGTACTTC. Combining the CDR3 with reference TRBV29-1 and TRBJ2-5 gives the whole variable domain SAVISQKPSRDICQRGTSLTIQCQVDSQVTMMFWYRQQPGQSLTLIATANQGSEATYESGFVIDKFPISRPNLTFSTLTVSNMSPEDSSIYLCSVGAGGALETQYFGPGTRLLVL.